This T cell receptor (beta chain) stems from a study of control samples from healthy donors and cancer patients. Generated by immunoSEQ multiplex PCR, the TCRdb table keeps only in-frame clones and is missing some. Among roughly 80,000 clones listed, 88% were seen once. The CDR3 sequence is 13 residues long. Germline V gene lookup returns CDR1 SNHLY and CDR2 FYNNEI. Trimming shortened V by 6 bases and J by 3 bases, and 12 bases separated the two germline ends. This chain links TRBV2 with TRBJ2-7; a weak D match, TRBD2 (6 bases). The TCR originated in a woman aged 45-59 years in good health. The sample consisted of blood. The CDR3 region has the DNA TGTGCCAGCAGATCCGGGAGCGACTACGAGCAGTACTTC. It codes for CASRSGSDYEQYF.